The clone carrying this T cell receptor beta chain occurred a few times. Antigen specificity is unknown. Profiling relied on immunoSEQ multiplex PCR, and the TCRdb table lists in-frame clones only, not all of them. The sample lists 600,000 to 800,000 clones, roughly two thirds occurring once. The data were taken from a study of shared clonotypes between healthy human individuals. Study-wide findings and caveats: Sorted-subset sequencing, rarefaction showed, was incomplete despite large depth.

Trimming shortened V by 0 bases and J by 10 bases, and 18 bases separated the two germline ends. Germline CDR1 is MGHRA and CDR2 is YSYEKL. The CDR3 has 15 amino acids. The donors, healthy adults who were HIV-negative, had experienced no recent acute infections or vaccinations. The clonotype originates from a woman aged 25-40 years in good health. The chain combines TRBV4-1 with TRBJ2-5; D is possibly TRBD2 (5 bases). The specimen was memory CD4+ T cells sorted from blood. Subset indicated: CD45RA-negative fraction. CDR3 loop: CASSQDEHSRGNQYF. The CDR3 DNA sequence: TGCGCCAGCAGCCAAGATGAGCACAGCCGAGGGAACCAGTACTTC.